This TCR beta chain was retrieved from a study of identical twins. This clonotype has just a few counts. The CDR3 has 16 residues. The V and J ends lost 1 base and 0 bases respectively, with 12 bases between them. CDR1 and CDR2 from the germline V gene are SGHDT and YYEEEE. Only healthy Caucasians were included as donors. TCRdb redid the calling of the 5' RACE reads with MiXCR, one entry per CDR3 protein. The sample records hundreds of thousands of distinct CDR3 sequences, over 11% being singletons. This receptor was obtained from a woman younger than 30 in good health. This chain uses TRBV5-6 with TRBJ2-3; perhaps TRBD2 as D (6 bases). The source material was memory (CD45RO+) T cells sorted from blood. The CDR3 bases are TGTGCCAGCAGCTTGAGAGGAGGGCTGAGCACAGATACGCAGTATTTT. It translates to CASSLRGGLSTDTQYF. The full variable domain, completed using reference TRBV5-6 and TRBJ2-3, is DAGVTQSPTHLIKTRGQQVTLRCSPKSGHDTVSWYQQALGQGPQFIFQYYEEEERQRGNFPDRFSGHQFPNYSSELNVNALLLGDSALYLCASSLRGGLSTDTQYFGPGTRLTVL.